Listed here are 16 T cell receptor beta chains from one sample, sequenced in a study of patients and donors after allogeneic stem cell transplantation. TCRdb re-analysed the RT-PCR reads in MiXCR, keeping a single row per CDR3 protein. The sample yields roughly 200,000 distinct CDR3 sequences, around two fifths seen once. Material for sequencing was blood, either unsorted or a sorted T cell fraction (not recorded which). Receptors were obtained from a human donor who was either an allogeneic HSCT recipient or a stem cell or donor lymphocyte infusion donor (not recorded which). It is not recorded whose cells these are; they may come from a transplant donor.

This clonotype has just a few counts. The chain joins TRBV30 to TRBJ1-2; a weak D match, TRBD1 (6 bases). The CDR3 has 12 amino acids. Germline CDR1 reads GTSNPN; CDR2 reads SVGIG (reference sequence). V was trimmed by 3 bases and J by 4 bases, leaving 9 bases between them. The CDR3 DNA sequence: TGTGCCTGGAGGCGGGGGGCCTATGGCTACACCTTC. Amino acids: CAWRRGAYGYTF.

The V and J genes are TRBV21-1 and TRBJ2-1; the table's D call, TRBD1, was not checked against the DNA. TRBV21-1 is flagged as a pseudogene. The CDR3 is made up of 17 amino acids. Here the CDR3 DNA reads TGTGCCAGCAGCAAAGGAGTCCGAGGGGCCACCATCAATGAGCAGTTCTTC. This codes for CASSKGVRGATINEQFF.

There are a few counts of this clonotype. This rearrangement joins TRBV27 to TRBJ2-4, with D tentatively TRBD1 (8 bases). Germline CDR1 reads MNHEY; CDR2 reads SMNVEV (reference sequence). The germline V and J ends were trimmed by 8 bases and 3 bases, with 26 bases remaining between them. This CDR3 contains 18 residues. DNA of the CDR3: TGTGCCAGCTCGTCAGACAGGGGAGGGGAATTTGGCAAAAACATTCAGTACTTC. It encodes CASSSDRGGEFGKNIQYF.

This clonotype was observed a handful of times. The V and J genes are TRBV29-1 and TRBJ1-1, with no clear D. Looked up from germline, CDR1 is SQVTM and CDR2 is ANQGSEA. V shed 6 bases and J shed 4 bases, with 18 bases lying between them. The CDR3 totals 14 residues. CDR3 nucleotides: TGCAGCGTCCTATTATTCAAGGAGAGCACTGAAGCTTTCTTT. Translating it yields CSVLLFKESTEAFF.

V gene TRBV28 combines with J gene TRBJ2-1; the D is unclear. Germline-derived CDR1 and CDR2 are MDHEN and SYDVKM. Trimming pared 6 bases from V and 8 bases from J, leaving 14 bases between. The CDR3 totals 13 residues. CDR3 protein: CASSQVSPHEQFF. For the CDR3, the DNA is TGTGCCAGCAGCCAGGTCTCCCCCCATGAGCAGTTCTTC.

This clonotype was seen only once. The chain couples TRBV12-3 or TRBV12-4 to TRBJ1-3; D gene uncertain. This CDR3 has 13 amino acids. CDR3 region: CVAREGLGNTIYF. CDR3 DNA: TGTGTAGCGAGGGAAGGACTTGGAAACACCATATATTTT.

This chain connects TRBV5-1 to TRBJ2-5; TRBD2 is a possible D gene (5 bases). Germline CDR1 and CDR2: SGHRS and YFSETQ. Trimming pared 0 bases from V and 2 bases from J, leaving 17 bases between. The CDR3 contains 17 residues. The CDR3 loop reads CASSLAYSGRVQETQYF. The CDR3 bases are TGCGCCAGCAGCTTGGCCTACAGCGGACGGGTTCAAGAGACCCAGTACTTC. Combining the CDR3 with reference TRBV5-1 and TRBJ2-5 gives the whole variable domain KAGVTQTPRYLIKTRGQQVTLSCSPISGHRSVSWYQQTPGQGLQFLFEYFSETQRNKGNFPGRFSGRQFSNSRSEMNVSTLELGDSALYLCASSLAYSGRVQETQYFGPGTRLLVL.

This clonotype was detected a few times. The chain carries TRBV5-1 and TRBJ1-1, with no clear D. The CDR3 consists of 13 residues. CDR1 SGHRS and CDR2 YFSETQ come from the germline V gene. Trimming stripped 3 bases from V and 5 bases from J, with 11 bases between. For the CDR3, the DNA is TGCGCCAGCAGCTCTGACATTAGAACTGAAGCTTTCTTT. The encoded protein is CASSSDIRTEAFF.

The chain carries TRBV12-3 or TRBV12-4 and TRBJ2-7; 9 bases align to TRBD2. The CDR3 contains 15 residues. The V and J ends lost 1 base and 3 bases, in that order; junction bases with no gene match: 4. CDR3 in DNA: TGTGCCAGCAGTTTAGGCGGCGGGAGGGGCTACGAGCAGTACTTC. It translates to CASSLGGGRGYEQYF.

This clonotype was detected a few times. The J gene is TRBJ2-7, the V gene TRBV29-1; tentative D call: TRBD1 (6 bases). This CDR3 is 13 amino acids long. V dropped 6 bases and J dropped 7 bases, with 19 bases sitting between them. Germline V CDR1 and CDR2: SQVTM, ANQGSEA. The CDR3 DNA reads TGCAGCGTCACAGGGCTCCCGGGTGGGGAGCAGTACTTC. This codes for CSVTGLPGGEQYF.

This clonotype was seen more than once but under ten times. DNA for the CDR3: TGTGCCAGCAGCTTGGGAGACCTACATAATTCACCCCTCCACTTT. It is translated as CASSLGDLHNSPLHF. The rearrangement links TRBV7-9 to TRBJ1-6; the D is unclear. CDR3 length equals 15 residues. In germline, CDR1 is SEHNR, CDR2 FQNEAQ (reference sequence). V dropped 3 bases and J dropped 5 bases, with 11 bases sitting between them. The entire variable domain, with the rest obtained from reference TRBV7-9 and TRBJ1-6, is as follows: DTGVSQNPRHKITKRGQNVTFRCDPISEHNRLYWYRQTLGQGPEFLTYFQNEAQLEKSRLLSDRFSAERPKGSFSTLEIQRTEQGDSAMYLCASSLGDLHNSPLHFGNGTRLTVT.

The J gene is TRBJ1-6, the V gene TRBV7-2; weak D call: TRBD1 (5 bases). The CDR3 covers 15 residues. Trimming cost V 3 bases and J 7 bases, with 13 bases left between them. Germline V lookup: CDR1 SGHTA, CDR2 FQGNSA. The CDR3 DNA sequence: TGTGCCAGCAGCTTGCTGGGGCGCCTAAATTCACCCCTCCACTTT. Its protein is CASSLLGRLNSPLHF.

In its sample, this clonotype was seen once. The chain links TRBV7-2 to TRBJ2-3; 8 bases align to TRBD1. The germline V gene encodes CDR1 SGHTA and CDR2 FQGNSA. Germline trimming cut 5 bases from V and 1 base from J; bases unmatched to any gene: 8. The CDR3 length is 16 residues. DNA of the CDR3: TGTGCCAGCAGCATACAACAGGGGGGAGGCACAGATACGCAGTATTTT. As protein: CASSIQQGGGTDTQYF.

The CDR3 here is CASSQTRDSEAFF. Here the CDR3 DNA reads TGCGCCAGCAGCCAAACCCGGGACAGTGAAGCTTTCTTT. This chain links TRBV4-3 with TRBJ1-1, with TRBD1 matching 7 bases. The V gene's germline CDR1 is LGHNA and CDR2 YSLEER. V lost 2 bases to trimming and J lost 7 bases; unmatched junction nucleotides: 4. This CDR3 has 13 residues.

The V gene is TRBV6-6, the J gene TRBJ2-4, with D perhaps matching TRBD1 (5 bases). Trimming shortened V by 3 bases and J by 8 bases, and 17 bases separated the two germline ends. Per germline, CDR1 MNHNY and CDR2 SVGAGI (reference sequence). This CDR3 region has 15 residues. The CDR3 is CASSYTDGRRDIQYF. As DNA, the CDR3 is TGTGCCAGCAGTTATACGGACGGCCGCAGGGACATTCAGTACTTC.

This clonotype has only one observation. The chain joins TRBV5-6 to TRBJ1-2; the D gene is possibly TRBD1 (5 bases). Germline V CDR1 and CDR2: SGHDT, YYEEEE. This CDR3 contains 14 residues. V lost 4 bases and J lost 5, with 15 bases in between. The CDR3 region is CASSEGNSFYGYTF. The CDR3, as DNA: TGTGCCAGCAGCGAGGGGAATTCCTTTTATGGCTACACCTTC.